Presented here are 15 T cell receptor beta chains from one specimen sequenced in a study of T-cell memory formation after mild COVID-19. TCRdb reanalysed the 5' RACE reads using MiXCR and keeps one entry per CDR3 protein. The table lists fewer than 300,000 distinct CDR3 sequences, approximately 19% of them singletons. Sequencing was performed on PBMCs or a T cell subset sorted from them (not recorded which). Every receptor here comes from a young man who had mild COVID-19 (a few samples of this study predate the infection). Cell type and time point are not known.

Note on this clonotype: Mismatch with germline at one junction end may stem from a read error. This chain uses TRBV12-3 or TRBV12-4 with TRBJ1-1, with no clear D. The CDR3 sequence is 13 residues long. The DNA for the CDR3 is TGTGCCAGCAGCCACGCTAGGGCCGCTAAAGTCATCTTT. Translated: CASSHARAAKVIF.

This clonotype was recorded a few times. The V gene is TRBV6-5, the J gene TRBJ1-4; 10 bases agree with TRBD1. The junction had 6 bases not matched to a gene; V was cut back by 4 bases and J by 7 bases. The CDR3 sequence is 15 residues long. Germline CDR1 is MNHEY and CDR2 is SVGAGI. CDR3 residues: CASSSTTGGGEKLFF. In nucleotides, the CDR3 is TGTGCCAGCAGTTCTACGACAGGGGGCGGTGAAAAACTGTTTTTT.

The chain has TRBV12-3 or TRBV12-4 and TRBJ2-3; D could derive from TRBD1 or TRBD2 (5 bases each). V was clipped by 5 bases and J by 1 base, with 13 bases between them. The CDR3 extends over 15 amino acids. The CDR3 DNA reads as TGTGCCAGCAGTGCCCCGGGGCTTGGCACAGATACGCAGTATTTT. Translated, it gives CASSAPGLGTDTQYF.

In its sample, this clonotype was seen a few times. The gene calls are TRBV2 and TRBJ2-1; D possibly corresponds to TRBD2 (5 bases). Trimming removed 4 bases at V and 6 bases at J, with 13 bases between. The CDR3 covers 14 residues. Germline-derived CDR1 and CDR2 are SNHLY and FYNNEI. DNA for the CDR3: TGTGCCAGCAGTGGGGGAGCAGCTGGCAATGAGCAGTTCTTC. Protein sequence: CASSGGAAGNEQFF.

This clonotype occurred a few times. The chain has TRBV4-1 and TRBJ2-7; unclear D gene. CDR3 length: 16 amino acids. The germline CDR1 and CDR2 sequences are MGHRA and YSYEKL. Trimming pared 2 bases from V and 0 bases from J, leaving 14 bases between. The CDR3: CASSQTGIVRSYEQYF. Written as DNA, the CDR3 is TGCGCCAGCAGCCAAACGGGTATAGTTCGCTCCTACGAGCAGTACTTC.

V gene TRBV29-1 combines with J gene TRBJ2-5; 10 bases fit TRBD1. Germline CDR1 is SQVTM and CDR2 is ANQGSEA. There are 12 residues in the CDR3. V gave up 7 bases and J gave up 4 bases; unmatched junction bases: 3. The CDR3 DNA reads TGCAGCGGGGACAGGGGTGGAGAGACCCAGTACTTC. Its protein is CSGDRGGETQYF.

V is TRBV5-1 and J is TRBJ2-4; D is uncertain. The CDR3 consists of 15 residues. Germline loops: CDR1 SGHRS, CDR2 YFSETQ. Trimming left V 1 base short and J 0 bases short, with 8 bases between. CDR3 nucleotides: TGCGCCAGCAGCTTGTACACCGTAGCCAAAAACATTCAGTACTTC. This gives the protein CASSLYTVAKNIQYF.

The J gene is TRBJ2-5, the V gene TRBV5-1; D is unresolved. Germline assignment: CDR1 SGHRS and CDR2 YFSETQ. CDR3 length: 15 amino acids. Trimming took 4 bases from V and 2 from J, leaving 15 bases between them. Written as DNA, the CDR3 is TGCGCCAGCAGCCTCGAGTCGATGGCTCAAGAGACCCAGTACTTC. Its translation: CASSLESMAQETQYF.

The chain uses TRBV20-1 and TRBJ2-5; D gene uncertain. Germline lookup yields CDR1 DFQATT and CDR2 SNEGSKA (reference sequence). V was clipped by 0 bases and J by 5 bases, with 10 bases between them. The CDR3 spans 13 residues. The CDR3 reads CSARDNLGETQYF. CDR3 bases: TGCAGTGCTAGAGATAATCTCGGGGAGACCCAGTACTTC.

This clonotype was counted between two and nine times. The chain is built from TRBV28 and TRBJ2-5, with 12 bases aligning to TRBD2. The germline V gene has CDR1 MDHEN and CDR2 SYDVKM. The CDR3 totals 16 residues. V dropped 5 bases and J dropped 5; count of bases not matched to a gene: 9. The CDR3 nucleotides read TGTGCCAGCAGTAGGGGCATCACTAGCGGGGGGGAGACCCAGTACTTC. It specifies CASSRGITSGGETQYF.

The chain recombines TRBV28 with TRBJ2-7, with D perhaps matching TRBD2 (5 bases). Germline assignment: CDR1 MDHEN and CDR2 SYDVKM. V was clipped by 1 base and J by 9 bases, with 13 bases between them. The length of the CDR3 is 13 residues. In nucleotides, the CDR3 is TGTGCCAGCAGTTTATCGGCCAACCGGGGGCAGTACGTC. This codes for CASSLSANRGQYV.

The chain carries TRBV7-2 and TRBJ1-4; D is unresolved. The CDR3 totals 15 residues. Trimming cost V 5 bases and J 3 bases, with 13 bases left between them. Germline CDR1 SGHTA, CDR2 FQGNSA. CDR3 amino acids: CASSAHRGPNEKLFF. The CDR3 DNA reads as TGTGCCAGCAGCGCCCATCGGGGTCCTAATGAAAAACTGTTTTTT.

The chain is built from TRBV20-1 and TRBJ1-3; a weak D match, TRBD1 (5 bases). The ends were cut back, 4 bases at V and 1 base at J, with 11 bases in the middle. CDR3 size: 14 residues. In germline, CDR1 is DFQATT, CDR2 SNEGSKA (reference sequence). This CDR3 is CSAKTAGSGNTIYF. The CDR3 coding sequence is TGCAGTGCTAAGACGGCAGGGTCTGGAAACACCATATATTTT.

This clonotype was counted at least ten times. J is TRBJ2-2 and V is TRBV7-9, with TRBD1 as a possible D gene (6 bases). V lost 3 bases and J 2 bases, leaving 13 bases between the germline ends. This CDR3 region has 16 residues. Per the germline V gene, CDR1 is SEHNR and CDR2 is FQNEAQ (reference sequence). The CDR3 is CASSFHGQSNTGELFF. The CDR3 DNA sequence: TGTGCCAGCAGCTTCCACGGACAGAGTAACACCGGGGAGCTGTTTTTT.

This clonotype was counted between two and nine times. The rearrangement uses TRBV7-2 and TRBJ2-1; 7 bases are a match to TRBD1. Germline V gene sequence: CDR1 SGHTA, CDR2 FQGNSA. This CDR3 comprises 17 residues. With 4 bases clipped from V and 3 bases from J, the junction kept 12 bases outside the gene matches. The chain's CDR3 is CASSSHSRGPVYNEQFF. CDR3 in DNA: TGTGCCAGCAGCTCCCACTCTAGGGGGCCCGTCTACAATGAGCAGTTCTTC.